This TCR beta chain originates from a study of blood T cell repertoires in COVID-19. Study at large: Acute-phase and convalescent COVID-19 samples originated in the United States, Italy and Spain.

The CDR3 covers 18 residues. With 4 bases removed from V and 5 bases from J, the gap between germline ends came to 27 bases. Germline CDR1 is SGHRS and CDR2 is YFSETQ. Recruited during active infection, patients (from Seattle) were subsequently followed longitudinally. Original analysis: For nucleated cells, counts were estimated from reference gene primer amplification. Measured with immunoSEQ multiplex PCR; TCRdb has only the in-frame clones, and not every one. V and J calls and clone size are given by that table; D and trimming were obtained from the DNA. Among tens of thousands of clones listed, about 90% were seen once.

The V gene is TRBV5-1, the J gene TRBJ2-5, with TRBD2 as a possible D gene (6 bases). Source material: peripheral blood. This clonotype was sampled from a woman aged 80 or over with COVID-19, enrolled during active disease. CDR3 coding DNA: TGCGCCAGCAGCAGACGGTGGGGACTCCAAGAGGGTTCGGAGACCCAGTACTTC. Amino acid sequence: CASSRRWGLQEGSETQYF.